A single sample is the source of the 29 T cell receptor beta chains below, sequenced in a study of blood T cell repertoires in COVID-19. TCRdb's copy holds only in-frame clones and misses some; the assay was immunoSEQ multiplex PCR. Found here are tens of thousands of clones, 85% to 90% of them singletons; the top ten hold about 8%. Sequenced: peripheral blood. Receptors originate from a woman in her 70s with acute or convalescent COVID-19.

This chain uses TRBV5-1 with TRBJ2-6; 9 nucleotides agree with TRBD1. J lost 0 bases, V lost 4 bases, and 5 bases had no gene match. CDR1 is SGHRS, CDR2 YFSETQ, per germline. The CDR3 is made up of 17 amino acids. The CDR3 DNA sequence: TGCGCCAGCAGCAGAGGGGACAGGGCCTCTGGGGCCAACGTCCTGACTTTC. Residues: CASSRGDRASGANVLTF.

CDR3 region: CASSETGNSNQPQHF. In DNA, the CDR3 is TGTGCCAGCAGCGAGACAGGGAATAGCAATCAGCCCCAGCATTTT. V and J are TRBV6-5 and TRBJ1-5; TRBD1 agrees at 7 bases. Germline CDR1 is MNHEY and CDR2 is SVGAGI. This CDR3 region has 15 residues. The V segment lost 6 bases and the J segment 0 bases; nucleotides outside the gene matches: 5.

This clone was seen once. This chain links TRBV27 with TRBJ2-7; weak D call: TRBD1 (6 bases). V gave up 4 bases and J gave up 4 bases, with 17 bases separating them. Germline V CDR1 and CDR2: MNHEY, SMNVEV (reference sequence). The CDR3 sequence is 15 residues long. DNA of the CDR3: TGTGCCAGCAGTTCCCGACGGGACACCTTTTACGAGCAGTACTTC. Translating gives CASSSRRDTFYEQYF.

CDR3: CASSPQQGKYGYTF. In DNA form, the CDR3 reads TGTGCCAGCTCACCACAACAGGGGAAATACGGCTACACCTTC. This rearrangement joins TRBV18 to TRBJ1-2, with 7 bases lining up with TRBD1. CDR1 and CDR2 from the germline V gene are KGHSH and LQKENI. This CDR3 is built from 14 residues. J lost 8 bases, V lost 1 base, and 7 bases had no gene match.

The chain combines TRBV7-2 with TRBJ2-7, with D perhaps TRBD2 (6 bases). Trimming shortened V by 2 bases and J by 3 bases, and 14 bases separated the two germline ends. Germline V gene data show CDR1 as SGHTA and CDR2 as FQGNSA. CDR3 length: 15 amino acids. CDR3: CASSLKMGSGYEQYF. The DNA of the CDR3 is TGTGCCAGCAGCTTAAAGATGGGTAGCGGCTACGAGCAGTACTTC.

The chain carries TRBV6-6 and TRBJ1-2; D call uncertain. The V gene lost 0 bases and the J gene lost 2 bases, with 10 bases spanning the gap. Germline V gene data show CDR1 as MNHNY and CDR2 as SVGAGI (reference sequence). The CDR3 has 15 amino acids. CDR3 sequence reads: CASSYSAISNYGYTF. The CDR3 nucleotides read TGTGCCAGCAGTTACTCGGCCATATCAAACTATGGCTACACCTTC.

The genes are TRBV14 and TRBJ1-1; tentatively, D is TRBD1 (5 bases). The germline CDR1 and CDR2 sequences are SGHDN and FVKESK. V lost 1 base and J lost 2, with 8 bases in between. The CDR3 extends over 14 amino acids. CDR3 residues: CASSQGGGNTEAFF. Written as DNA, the CDR3 is TGTGCCAGCAGCCAAGGGGGGGGAAACACTGAAGCTTTCTTT. The full variable domain, rest sourced from reference TRBV14 and TRBJ1-1, is EAGVTQFPSHSVIEKGQTVTLRCDPISGHDNLYWYRRVMGKEIKFLLHFVKESKQDESGMPNNRFLAERTGGTYSTLKVQPAELEDSGVYFCASSQGGGNTEAFFGQGTRLTVV.

The CDR3 DNA follows: TGCGCCAGCAGCTTGTTGGGACAGGGCACAGATACGCAGTATTTT. This gives the protein CASSLLGQGTDTQYF. The J gene is TRBJ2-3, the V gene TRBV5-1, with 8 bases fitting TRBD1. The CDR3 has 15 amino acids. Trimming took 1 base from V and 1 from J; bases not matched to a gene: 2. Looked up from germline, CDR1 is SGHRS and CDR2 is YFSETQ.

The CDR3 loop reads CASSARGGTYNEQFF. The CDR3 DNA is TGTGCCAGCAGCGCTAGGGGGGGGACCTACAATGAGCAGTTCTTC. The rearrangement uses TRBV11-3 and TRBJ2-1; TRBD2 might be the D (7 bases). The CDR3 totals 15 residues. V was clipped by 5 bases and J by 2 bases, with 13 bases between them. In germline, CDR1 is SGHNT, CDR2 YENEEA. Looking up the rest from reference TRBV11-3 and TRBJ2-1 gives the full variable domain: EAGVVQSPRYKIIEKKQPVAFWCNPISGHNTLYWYLQNLGQGPELLIRYENEEAVDDSQLPKDRFSAERLKGVDSTLKIQPAELGDSAVYLCASSARGGTYNEQFFGPGTRLTVL.

In this sample, this clone turned up once. The rearrangement links TRBV5-1 to TRBJ1-1, with 8 bases that match TRBD1. The length of the CDR3 is 16 residues. Trimming removed 4 bases from V and 0 bases from J; junction bases left unmatched: 8. From germline, CDR1 is SGHRS and CDR2 YFSETQ. The CDR3: CASSPETGVMNTEAFF. The CDR3 DNA sequence: TGCGCCAGCAGCCCCGAGACAGGGGTCATGAACACTGAAGCTTTCTTT.

This clone was counted between two and nine times. The rearrangement links TRBV19 to TRBJ2-3, with D perhaps TRBD1 (5 bases). The V gene lost 7 bases and the J gene lost 1 base, with 15 bases spanning the gap. The CDR3 has 15 residues. Germline CDR1 and CDR2: LNHDA and SQIVND (reference sequence). CDR3 bases: TGTGCCAGTACCCCCCGCACAGGCGGCACAGATACGCAGTATTTT. Protein product: CASTPRTGGTDTQYF.

The J gene is TRBJ1-1, the V gene TRBV24-1; 7 bases line up with TRBD1. The CDR3 covers 12 residues. CDR1 is KGHDR and CDR2 is SFDVKD in the germline V gene. V was pared by 7 bases and J by 3 bases, with 1 base of the junction left unmatched. In nucleotides, the CDR3 is TGTGCCACCAGCAGGGGGGACACTGAAGCTTTCTTT. Translation: CATSRGDTEAFF.

This chain uses TRBV24-1 with TRBJ2-2, with 8 bases lining up with TRBD2. CDR1 and CDR2 (germline): KGHDR, SFDVKD. Trimming at V came to 10 bases and at J to 0 bases, leaving 3 bases not matched to a gene. This CDR3 is 14 amino acids long. The CDR3 protein is CATGGGPNTGELFF. The CDR3 DNA sequence: TGTGCCACAGGCGGGGGGCCGAACACCGGGGAGCTGTTTTTT.

The V and J genes are TRBV11-1 and TRBJ1-2, with 8 bases that match TRBD1. From germline, CDR1 is SGHAT and CDR2 FQDESV (reference sequence). V was clipped by 2 bases and J by 3 bases; unmatched bases: 2. The CDR3 runs to 14 residues. For the CDR3, the DNA is TGTGCCAGCAGCTTATCGGGACAGGACTATGGCTACACCTTC. Protein sequence: CASSLSGQDYGYTF.

The rearrangement links TRBV7-7 to TRBJ2-1; 10 bases fit TRBD2. Germline V CDR1 and CDR2: SSHAT, FNYEAQ (reference sequence). This CDR3 is 16 amino acids long. J was trimmed by 4 bases and V by 5 bases; bases with no gene match: 8. The CDR3 spells CASSRLGLADYNEQFF. DNA of the CDR3: TGTGCCAGCAGCCGACTAGGACTAGCGGATTACAATGAGCAGTTCTTC.

V gene TRBV7-5 combines with J gene TRBJ2-7; the listed D gene, TRBD1, was not tested against the DNA. TRBV7-5 is designated a pseudogene. This CDR3 has 15 residues. CDR3 coding DNA: TGTGTCAGAAGCTTAGGCGCCAGGGAACCCTACGAGCAGTACTTC. Residues: CVRSLGAREPYEQYF.

This rearrangement joins TRBV5-5 to TRBJ2-1; D is ambiguous. The length of the CDR3 is 13 residues. From germline, CDR1 is SGHKS and CDR2 YYEKEE (reference sequence). Trimming removed 0 bases at V and 12 bases at J, with 13 bases between. Here the CDR3 reads CASSLGLMSWQFF. CDR3 coding DNA: TGTGCCAGCAGCTTGGGACTTATGTCTTGGCAGTTCTTC.

The CDR3 protein is CASSSVAGMGNEQFF. CDR3 nucleotides: TGTGCCAGCAGCTCTGTAGCGGGAATGGGTAATGAGCAGTTCTTC. J is TRBJ2-1 and V is TRBV7-3; 8 nucleotides align to TRBD2. CDR1 is SGHTA and CDR2 is FQGTGA in the germline V gene. The V segment lost 4 bases and the J segment 7 bases; nucleotides outside the gene matches: 9. The CDR3 is 15 residues long.

V gene TRBV9 combines with J gene TRBJ2-1, with 7 bases lining up with TRBD1. The length of the CDR3 is 15 residues. Germline CDR1 is SGDLS and CDR2 is YYNGEE. V lost 0 bases to trimming and J lost 6 bases; unmatched junction nucleotides: 6. As DNA, the CDR3 is TGTGCCAGCAGCGTAGCCCCGGGACAGCCCAATGAGCAGTTCTTC. Translating gives CASSVAPGQPNEQFF.

This clone was counted once. V is TRBV10-3 and J is TRBJ1-2, with unresolved D. Germline values: CDR1 ENHRY, CDR2 SYGVKD. V shed 5 bases and J shed 1 base, with 14 bases lying between them. There are 15 residues in the CDR3. CDR3 sequence (DNA): TGTGCCATCAGTTCTTCTGACTCCCTTAACTATGGCTACACCTTC. It codes for CAISSSDSLNYGYTF.

V gene TRBV10-3 combines with J gene TRBJ1-5, with D tentatively TRBD1 (6 bases). The CDR3 length is 15 residues. The germline V gene encodes CDR1 ENHRY and CDR2 SYGVKD. V was trimmed by 1 base and J by 4 bases, leaving 11 bases between them. CDR3 sequence: CAISELGQGNQPQHF. In nucleotides, the CDR3 is TGTGCCATCAGTGAGTTGGGGCAGGGGAATCAGCCCCAGCATTTT.

The chain is built from TRBV3-1 (or the pseudogene TRBV3-2) and TRBJ2-6, with D perhaps matching TRBD1 (5 bases). The CDR3 runs to 17 residues. V lost 2 bases, J lost 0 bases, and 11 bases lay in between. Germline V CDR1 and CDR2: LGHDT, YNNKEL (reference sequence). The CDR3 coding sequence is TGTGCCAGCAGCCAACAGGGTACTACCTCTGGGGCCAACGTCCTGACTTTC. It translates to CASSQQGTTSGANVLTF.

Here the CDR3 DNA reads TGCGCCAGCAGCTTGGGCAGCGGCTCCTACAATGAGCAGTTCTTC. Its translation: CASSLGSGSYNEQFF. This chain links TRBV5-1 with TRBJ2-1; maybe TRBD2 (5 bases). Per the germline V gene, CDR1 is SGHRS and CDR2 is YFSETQ. V was shortened by 0 bases and J by 0 bases, with 7 bases between the two germline ends. The CDR3 is 15 residues long.

The chain has TRBV18 and TRBJ2-3, with D unresolved. The CDR3 has 14 residues. Germline CDR1 and CDR2: KGHSH and LQKENI. The germline V and J ends were trimmed by 0 bases and 0 bases, with 4 bases remaining between them. The CDR3 sequence: CASSPPLSTDTQYF. CDR3 in DNA: TGTGCCAGCTCACCACCCTTGAGCACAGATACGCAGTATTTT.

V is TRBV2 and J is TRBJ2-1; D perhaps matches TRBD1 (5 bases). The CDR3 has 16 amino acids. V lost 3 bases and J 0 bases, leaving 12 bases between the germline ends. Germline V CDR1 and CDR2: SNHLY, FYNNEI. The CDR3 is CASSETVLPSYNEQFF. CDR3 sequence (DNA): TGTGCCAGCAGTGAGACAGTCTTACCCTCCTACAATGAGCAGTTCTTC.

J is TRBJ1-6 and V is TRBV7-2, with D perhaps matching TRBD1 (6 bases). V shed 6 bases and J shed 0 bases, with 12 bases lying between them. The CDR3 runs 16 residues. The germline V gene has CDR1 SGHTA and CDR2 FQGNSA. The CDR3 sequence is CASSPQGASYNSPLHF. CDR3 in DNA: TGTGCCAGCAGTCCACAGGGAGCCTCCTATAATTCACCCCTCCACTTT. Complete variable domain (other parts from reference TRBV7-2 and TRBJ1-6): GAGVSQSPSNKVTEKGKDVELRCDPISGHTALYWYRQSLGQGLEFLIYFQGNSAPDKSGLPSDRFSAERTGGSVSTLTIQRTQQEDSAVYLCASSPQGASYNSPLHFGNGTRLTVT.

The rearrangement links TRBV10-3 to TRBJ2-7, with TRBD2 matching over 9 bases. There are 14 residues in the CDR3. Germline V CDR1 and CDR2: ENHRY, SYGVKD. Trimming took 5 bases from V and 4 from J; bases not matched to a gene: 6. The CDR3 bases are TGTGCCATCAGTCCGACTAGCGGAGGATACGAGCAGTACTTC. Its protein is CAISPTSGGYEQYF.

This clone appeared a single time. The chain carries TRBV30 and TRBJ1-3; unclear D gene. Trimming took 4 bases from V and 7 from J, leaving 8 bases between them. Germline V CDR1 and CDR2: GTSNPN, SVGIG (reference sequence). The CDR3 totals 11 residues. DNA for the CDR3: TGTGCCTGGAATAGAGCTAACACCATATATTTT. Translating gives CAWNRANTIYF.

This clone appeared once. This chain links TRBV30 with TRBJ1-1; a possible D gene is TRBD1 (5 bases). The V and J ends lost 8 bases and 0 bases respectively, with 16 bases between them. This CDR3 spans 14 amino acids. Germline V lookup: CDR1 GTSNPN, CDR2 SVGIG (reference sequence). For the CDR3, the DNA is TGTGCCCGACTGGAAGGGGCCTTGAACACTGAAGCTTTCTTT. Protein sequence: CARLEGALNTEAFF. The full variable domain, in which reference TRBV30 and TRBJ1-1 provide the parts outside the CDR3, is SQTIHQWPATLVQPVGSPLSLECTVEGTSNPNLYWYRQAAGRGLQLLFYSVGIGQISSEVPQNLSASRPQDRQFILSSKKLLLSDSGFYLCARLEGALNTEAFFGQGTRLTVV.